These 21 T cell receptor beta chains share one sample of origin, sequenced in a study of T-cell reconstitution after alpha-beta-depleted transplantation in children. Library preparation (for TCRbeta) was performed with unique molecular identifiers. TCRdb re-called the PCR reads through MiXCR, storing one row per CDR3 protein. The top ten hold over 9.5% of the sample, which has 250,000 to 350,000 distinct CDR3 sequences, approximately 9.8% seen once. The specimen was PBMCs from the stem cell graft donor, collected from the stem cell graft. Source of these receptors: a human donor who donated a stem cell graft to a child with SCID.

The J gene is TRBJ2-3, the V gene TRBV14; a weak D match, TRBD2 (6 bases). From germline, CDR1 is SGHDN and CDR2 FVKESK. Trimming left V 4 bases short and J 4 bases short, with 15 bases between. This CDR3 contains 15 residues. The DNA for the CDR3 is TGTGCCAGCAGCCCCCGACTAGTTAGGGCAGATACGCAGTATTTT. Translated, it gives CASSPRLVRADTQYF.

In its sample, this clonotype was seen a few times. The rearrangement links TRBV11-1 to TRBJ1-1; D is possibly TRBD1 (5 bases). The germline gives CDR1 SGHAT, CDR2 FQDESV (reference sequence). This CDR3 spans 12 amino acids. The V end lost 5 bases, the J end lost 11 bases, and 15 bases lay between the germline ends. The CDR3 sequence: CASSGPGREAFF. In DNA, the CDR3 is TGTGCCAGCAGCGGCCCAGGGAGGGAGGCTTTCTTT.

This chain connects TRBV7-9 to TRBJ2-2; no clear D. The CDR3 consists of 10 residues. CDR1 and CDR2 from the germline V gene are SEHNR and FQNEAQ (reference sequence). Trimming cost V 5 bases and J 6 bases, with 1 base left between them. CDR3: CASSPGELFF. CDR3 sequence (DNA): TGTGCCAGCAGCCCCGGGGAGCTGTTTTTT.

The chain has TRBV14 and TRBJ2-3; 9 bases line up with TRBD2. The CDR3 consists of 17 residues. The germline gives CDR1 SGHDN, CDR2 FVKESK. The trim removed 0 bases at V and 2 bases at J, leaving 6 bases unmatched. The CDR3 DNA is TGTGCCAGCAGCCAAGATGGTCAGCGGGGGGCCACAGATACGCAGTATTTT. Protein sequence: CASSQDGQRGATDTQYF.

The sample holds many counts of this clonotype. The chain employs TRBV12-3 or TRBV12-4 and TRBJ1-5; D not resolved. The ends were cut back, 5 bases at V and 9 bases at J, with 14 bases in the middle. The CDR3 contains 13 residues. The CDR3 spells CASSGTPLSPQHF. As DNA, the CDR3 is TGTGCCAGCAGTGGAACCCCTTTATCGCCCCAGCATTTT.

This chain connects TRBV7-9 to TRBJ1-6; a weak D match, TRBD1 (5 bases). Germline V gives CDR1 SEHNR, CDR2 FQNEAQ (reference sequence). The CDR3 runs to 14 residues. With 7 bases removed from V and 4 bases from J, the gap between germline ends came to 11 bases. For the CDR3, the DNA is TGTGCCAGCATCGGTTCAGGGTATAATTCACCCCTCCACTTT. Protein product: CASIGSGYNSPLHF.

This clonotype has just a few counts. The rearrangement links TRBV20-1 to TRBJ2-1; TRBD2 agrees at 8 bases. The CDR3 is 17 residues long. Germline lookup yields CDR1 DFQATT and CDR2 SNEGSKA (reference sequence). V lost 5 bases and J lost 0; bases outside the gene matches: 12. CDR3 protein: CSAPSRLGGGSYNEQFF. Here the CDR3 DNA reads TGCAGTGCTCCCTCCCGACTCGGGGGGGGCTCCTACAATGAGCAGTTCTTC.

The chain carries TRBV6-1 and TRBJ1-1; 7 positions agree with TRBD1. Trimming took 7 bases from V and 7 from J; bases not matched to a gene: 12. CDR1 MNHNS and CDR2 SASEGT come from the germline V gene. The length of the CDR3 is 14 residues. DNA of the CDR3: TGTGCCAGCACCACCCTGTCCGGGACAGATGAAGCTTTCTTT. The encoded protein is CASTTLSGTDEAFF.

In its sample, this clonotype was seen many times. This chain uses TRBV4-2 with TRBJ2-1; 11 bases are shared with TRBD2. This CDR3 comprises 17 residues. Trimming cost V 0 bases and J 3 bases; bases outside gene matches: 4. CDR1 LGHNA and CDR2 YNFKEQ come from the germline V gene. The CDR3 sequence: CASSQEVAGGYYNEQFF. CDR3 nucleotide sequence: TGTGCCAGCAGCCAAGAAGTAGCGGGGGGGTACTACAATGAGCAGTTCTTC.

This rearrangement joins TRBV6-1 to TRBJ2-7; D may be TRBD1 (5 bases). Looked up from germline, CDR1 is MNHNS and CDR2 is SASEGT. V was trimmed by 3 bases and J by 2 bases, leaving 11 bases between them. The CDR3 has 14 residues. Written as DNA, the CDR3 is TGTGCCAGCAGTGATCTAGGGGATACCTACGAGCAGTACTTC. It is translated as CASSDLGDTYEQYF.

The chain uses TRBV6-2 or TRBV6-3 and TRBJ2-3, with D unclear. V was pared by 6 bases and J by 7 bases, with 14 bases between. The CDR3 runs 13 residues. CDR1 and CDR2 from the germline V gene are MNHEY and SVGEGT. The CDR3 sequence is CASRLDAANTQYF. The CDR3 DNA sequence: TGTGCCAGCAGGCTAGACGCCGCCAATACGCAGTATTTT.

V and J are TRBV5-1 and TRBJ2-2; D ambiguous. V was shortened by 2 bases and J by 4 bases, with 3 bases between the two germline ends. The V gene's germline CDR1 is SGHRS and CDR2 YFSETQ. The CDR3 has 12 amino acids. The CDR3 is CASSFTTGELFF. The CDR3 region has the DNA TGCGCCAGCAGCTTTACCACCGGGGAGCTGTTTTTT.

There are many counts of this clonotype. The chain combines TRBV12-3 or TRBV12-4 with TRBJ2-1; tentative D call: TRBD2 (5 bases). The CDR3 runs to 15 residues. Deletions cut 5 bases from V and 2 bases from J, with 13 bases between. In DNA, the CDR3 is TGTGCCAGCAGTCTCACGGGGAACACCTACAATGAGCAGTTCTTC. Its protein product is CASSLTGNTYNEQFF.

The V gene is TRBV6-1, the J gene TRBJ2-7; 7 nucleotides line up with TRBD1. Germline values: CDR1 MNHNS, CDR2 SASEGT. This CDR3 contains 14 residues. V was clipped by 7 bases and J by 1 base; unmatched bases: 7. The CDR3 region is CASNDRDRSYEQYF. The CDR3 DNA reads as TGTGCCAGCAACGACCGGGACAGATCCTACGAGCAGTACTTC.

This clonotype was recorded many times. The CDR3 coding sequence is TGCAGTGCTAGAATAAATGGTGAAGCTTTCTTT. This codes for CSARINGEAFF. J is TRBJ1-1 and V is TRBV20-1, with D unresolved. Trimming pared 2 bases from V and 7 bases from J, leaving 8 bases between. Germline V lookup: CDR1 DFQATT, CDR2 SNEGSKA (reference sequence). This CDR3 spans 11 amino acids.

V usage is TRBV5-5 and J usage is TRBJ2-2; 7 nucleotides agree with TRBD2. V gave up 5 bases and J gave up 3 bases; unmatched junction bases: 10. In germline, CDR1 is SGHKS, CDR2 YYEKEE (reference sequence). This CDR3 has 16 residues. The CDR3 DNA follows: TGTGCCAGCAGTCACCTCTTGGGGAGGGACACCGGGGAGCTGTTTTTT. It is translated as CASSHLLGRDTGELFF.

The chain combines TRBV12-3 or TRBV12-4 with TRBJ2-1; D might be TRBD2 (5 bases). This CDR3 has 15 amino acids. The V gene lost 3 bases and the J gene lost 0 bases, with 9 bases spanning the gap. CDR3 amino acids: CASSFLSDSYNEQFF. The CDR3 DNA follows: TGTGCCAGCAGTTTTCTTAGCGACTCCTACAATGAGCAGTTCTTC.

This clonotype was detected only a few times. V usage is TRBV29-1 and J usage is TRBJ2-1; D unclear. V lost 3 bases to trimming and J lost 3 bases, with 3 bases between them. The germline V gene has CDR1 SQVTM and CDR2 ANQGSEA. CDR3 length: 11 amino acids. The CDR3 region has the DNA TGCAGCGTTGAGGGCTACAATGAGCAGTTCTTC. It is translated as CSVEGYNEQFF.

This clonotype was recorded a few times. The genes are TRBV7-2 and TRBJ2-7, with D tentatively TRBD1 (5 bases). The germline V gene encodes CDR1 SGHTA and CDR2 FQGNSA. With 3 bases removed from V and 2 bases from J, the gap between germline ends came to 11 bases. This CDR3 has 14 amino acids. CDR3 nucleotides: TGTGCCAGCAGCTTCACCAGGGCCGCCTACGAGCAGTACTTC. It specifies CASSFTRAAYEQYF.

The chain employs TRBV5-1 and TRBJ2-5, with a tentative D call TRBD1 (5 bases). The V gene's germline CDR1 is SGHRS and CDR2 YFSETQ. Trimming took off 0 bases at V and 2 bases at J, with 11 bases between the two ends. The length of the CDR3 is 15 residues. DNA for the CDR3: TGCGCCAGCAGCTTGGCCGACAGAAAACAAGAGACCCAGTACTTC. This sequence encodes CASSLADRKQETQYF.

Written as DNA, the CDR3 is TGTGCCAGCAGCCTTGGACGTGGGGCGGGTGGCTACACCTTC. Translation: CASSLGRGAGGYTF. The gene calls are TRBV12-3 or TRBV12-4 and TRBJ1-2, with TRBD1 as a possible D gene (5 bases). V was pared by 6 bases and J by 7 bases, with 18 bases between. The CDR3 has 14 amino acids.